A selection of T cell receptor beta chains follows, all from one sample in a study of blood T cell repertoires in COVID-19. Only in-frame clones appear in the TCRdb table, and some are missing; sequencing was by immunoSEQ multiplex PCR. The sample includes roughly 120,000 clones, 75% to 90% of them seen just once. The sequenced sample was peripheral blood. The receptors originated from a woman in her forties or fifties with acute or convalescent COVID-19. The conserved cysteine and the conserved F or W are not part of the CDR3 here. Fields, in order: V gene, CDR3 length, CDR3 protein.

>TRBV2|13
ASRTGGYDNSPLH
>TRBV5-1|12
ASSLGALGGEQF
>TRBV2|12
ASSDQGTGYGYT
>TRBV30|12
ASTGGASYNEQF
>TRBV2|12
ASSPLRSGTEAF
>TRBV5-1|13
ASSLGGTQNYEQY
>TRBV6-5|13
ASSYLGQGNQPQH
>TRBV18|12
ASSQGQGDSPLH
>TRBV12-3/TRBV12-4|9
ASSFQSEQY
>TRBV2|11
ASSSAPGVKAF
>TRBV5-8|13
ASSLPGQANTEAF
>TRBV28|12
ASRTVNGGGGYT
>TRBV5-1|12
ASSLEAGRHEQY
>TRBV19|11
ASTRTALYGYT
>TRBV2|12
ASRSTGGITEAF
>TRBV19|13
ASSMVGTGQETQY
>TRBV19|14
ASSMGFLAGAETQY
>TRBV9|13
ASSPGQGRTGELF
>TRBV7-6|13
ASSLGGGGTDTQY
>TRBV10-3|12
AISESIQGSEQY
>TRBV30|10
AWMGEAGTQY
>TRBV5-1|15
ASNPRGSAGGDYEQY
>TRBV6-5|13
ASKRTGLSGNTIY
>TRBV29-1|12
SVVSGTGLRGYT
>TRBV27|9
ATTDRRTQY
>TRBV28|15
ASSSLDPGQGLYEQY